This TCR beta chain was observed in a study of cytomegalovirus exposure and HLA in healthy donors. Across the whole study: HLA-typed donors were the source of approximately 80 million unique TCRs, which an early data release held. General study findings and limits: Rarity marked most TCR sequences, yet some public TCRs occurred in many donors. Reportedly, a later analysis found an Asian-associated ancestry cluster had fewer N-insertions than the roughly 700-donor mean.

In the PCR, 60 Vbeta and 13 Jbeta primers were used. As originally analysed: As a later analysis found, there were tens of millions of unique TCR beta chains, of which around 9.9 million were shared. TCRdb's table, derived via immunoSEQ multiplex PCR, lists solely in-frame clones and lacks some. D and trimming come from the DNA, and the V and J calls and clone size come from that table. The sample lists about 150,000 clones, about 75% occurring once. Concerning this clone: Its antigen is undetermined.

The V gene's germline CDR1 is SGHRS and CDR2 YFSETQ. The CDR3 totals 13 residues. J lost 2 bases, V lost 6 bases, and 2 bases had no gene match. The sample comprised PBMCs. The rearrangement joins TRBV5-1 to TRBJ2-5, with 9 positions matching TRBD1. This TCR derives from a man aged 25 to 40 in good health and CMV-seronegative. CDR3 in amino acids: CASKGTGQETQYF. The CDR3 DNA sequence: TGCGCCAGCAAAGGGACAGGGCAAGAGACCCAGTACTTC.